These 7 T cell receptor beta chains were sequenced from one sample in a study of blood T cells in healthy people across ages. With a J-beta primer mix and a sample-barcoded 5' primer, a second PCR ran roughly 6 to 12 cycles. TCRdb redid the calling of the 5' RACE reads with MiXCR, one entry per CDR3 protein. The table has about 1,400,000 distinct CDR3 sequences, approximately 38% seen once. Input material: blood. These receptors came from a woman under 30 in good health.

The CDR3 DNA sequence: TGCAGTGCTACTGACAGGGTCAGCTCCTACGAGCAGTACTTC. This encodes CSATDRVSSYEQYF. V is TRBV20-1 and J is TRBJ2-7, with TRBD1 identical over 7 bases. J gave up 0 bases and V 4 bases, and 6 bases lay outside the gene matches. This CDR3 is built from 14 residues. Germline CDR1 DFQATT, CDR2 SNEGSKA (reference sequence).

This clonotype was observed a handful of times. V is TRBV12-3 or TRBV12-4 and J is TRBJ1-1; D is possibly TRBD1 (6 bases). The CDR3 spans 14 residues. Trimming left V 6 bases short and J 3 bases short, with 14 bases between. The CDR3 DNA is TGTGCCAGCAGCCCGGGGGCGAAGGACACTGAAGCTTTCTTT. It encodes CASSPGAKDTEAFF.

J is TRBJ2-3 and V is TRBV6-1; 9 bases map to TRBD1. This CDR3 has 15 amino acids. The J segment lost 4 bases and the V segment lost 4 bases, leaving 6 bases of the junction unmatched. Germline V gene sequence: CDR1 MNHNS, CDR2 SASEGT. CDR3 nucleotide sequence: TGTGCCAGCAGTGCCCGGGACAGGGCATCAGATACGCAGTATTTT. Translated: CASSARDRASDTQYF.

There are a few counts of this clonotype. The DNA for the CDR3 is TGCGCCAGCAGCCAACAGACAGGGTGGGGTGAAAAACTGTTTTTT. Amino acid sequence: CASSQQTGWGEKLFF. The chain has TRBV4-1 and TRBJ1-4; TRBD1 matches at 7 bases. V trimming: 2 bases; J trimming: 7 bases; junction bases outside the gene matches: 7. Germline values: CDR1 MGHRA, CDR2 YSYEKL. There are 15 residues in the CDR3.

The genes are TRBV7-3 and TRBJ1-1; no definite D call. The CDR3 is made up of 15 amino acids. The germline V gene has CDR1 SGHTA and CDR2 FQGTGA. The ends were cut back, 1 base at V and 7 bases at J, with 16 bases in the middle. In DNA form, the CDR3 reads TGTGCCAGCAGCTTAAATCCCGGGTCATTCGGTGAAGCTTTCTTT. Residues: CASSLNPGSFGEAFF.

The sample holds a few counts of this clonotype. The V and J genes are TRBV5-1 and TRBJ2-3; TRBD2 matches at 7 bases. The CDR3 spans 14 residues. Per germline, CDR1 SGHRS and CDR2 YFSETQ. V was pared by 4 bases and J by 6 bases, with 8 bases of the junction left unmatched. CDR3 bases: TGCGCCAGCAGCCTTCGGGGGAGGGGCGATACGCAGTATTTT. It is translated as CASSLRGRGDTQYF.

V gene TRBV6-2 or TRBV6-3 combines with J gene TRBJ1-2; D uncertain. Trimming shortened V by 1 base and J by 2 bases, and 2 bases separated the two germline ends. Germline CDR1 reads MNHEY; CDR2 reads SVGEGT. The CDR3 has 12 amino acids. CDR3 sequence reads: CASSYFNYGYTF. CDR3 nucleotide sequence: TGTGCCAGCAGTTACTTCAACTATGGCTACACCTTC.